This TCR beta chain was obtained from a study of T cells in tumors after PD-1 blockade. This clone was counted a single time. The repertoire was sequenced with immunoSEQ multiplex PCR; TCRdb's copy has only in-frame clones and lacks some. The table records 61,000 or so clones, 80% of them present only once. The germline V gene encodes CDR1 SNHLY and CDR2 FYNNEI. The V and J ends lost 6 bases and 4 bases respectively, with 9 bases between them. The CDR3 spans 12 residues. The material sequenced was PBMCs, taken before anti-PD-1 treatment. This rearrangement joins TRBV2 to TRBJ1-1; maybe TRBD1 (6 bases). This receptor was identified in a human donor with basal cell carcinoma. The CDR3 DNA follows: TGTGCCAGCAGCCAGGGGTCCACTGAAGCTTTCTTT. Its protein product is CASSQGSTEAFF.